What follows are 23 T cell receptor beta chains derived from one specimen sequenced in a study of identical twins. TCRdb reprocessed the 5' RACE reads via MiXCR and lists one record per CDR3 protein. The table lists hundreds of thousands of distinct CDR3 sequences, 18% of them singletons. The data were also submitted as part of a second study, on T cells expressing NK-cell markers.

The sample comprised PBMCs. The origin of the receptors is a woman between 18 and 29 years old in good health.

This clonotype has just a few counts. This chain joins TRBV5-1 and TRBJ2-7; D remains unclear. There are 15 residues in the CDR3. Germline values: CDR1 SGHRS, CDR2 YFSETQ. The V gene lost 4 bases and the J gene lost 4 bases, with 18 bases spanning the gap. The CDR3 nucleotides read TGCGCCAGCAGCGTGTCACTAACTCAAGGGTACGAGCAGTACTTC. It encodes CASSVSLTQGYEQYF.

On this clonotype itself: Germline and junction disagree at one end, which may indicate a read error. V and J are TRBV5-4 and TRBJ2-3; D is perhaps TRBD2 (5 bases). Per germline, CDR1 SGHNT and CDR2 YYREEE (reference sequence). There are 14 residues in the CDR3. The CDR3 DNA sequence: TGTGCCAGCAGCCTCGGGCAGGAGGCAGAGACGCAGTATTTT. Its translation is CASSLGQEAETQYF.

A remark on this clonotype: At one end, the junction sequence differs from germline, possibly due to a read error. The chain employs TRBV20-1 and TRBJ2-7; possibly TRBD1 for D (6 bases). The CDR3 runs 14 residues. Germline V gene sequence: CDR1 DFQATT, CDR2 SNEGSKA (reference sequence). The CDR3, as DNA: TGCAGTGCTAGAGAGGGAGTAGGGGGATACGAGCAATACTTC. Translation: CSAREGVGGYEQYF.

This clonotype occurred a few times. The J gene is TRBJ1-1, the V gene TRBV10-3; D not resolved. V shed 3 bases and J shed 6 bases, with 14 bases lying between them. The CDR3 covers 14 residues. Germline lookup yields CDR1 ENHRY and CDR2 SYGVKD. The CDR3 DNA is TGTGCCATCAGTGACTTTGCGTTGGAGGCTGAAGCTTTCTTT. Translating it yields CAISDFALEAEAFF.

This clonotype was observed a few times. The chain joins TRBV16 to TRBJ2-1, with D tentatively TRBD2 (6 bases). This CDR3 is built from 14 residues. CDR1 is KGHSY and CDR2 is FQNENV in the germline V gene. V was clipped by 7 bases and J by 1 base, with 11 bases between them. The chain's CDR3 is CASTSVSSYNEQFF. The CDR3 nucleotides read TGTGCCAGCACTAGCGTCTCGTCCTACAATGAGCAGTTCTTC.

The V call is TRBV9, the J call TRBJ2-3, with 8 nucleotides matching TRBD2. V lost 2 bases and J lost 4; bases outside the gene matches: 9. This CDR3 is 16 amino acids long. The V gene's germline CDR1 is SGDLS and CDR2 YYNGEE. CDR3 sequence reads: CASSVGFAGGADTQYF. CDR3 DNA: TGTGCCAGCAGCGTTGGCTTCGCGGGGGGAGCAGATACGCAGTATTTT.

The sample holds a few counts of this clonotype. The chain recombines TRBV12-3 or TRBV12-4 with TRBJ2-3; 8 bases map to TRBD1. The CDR3 runs to 13 residues. Trimming removed 3 bases from V and 8 bases from J; junction bases left unmatched: 4. In DNA, the CDR3 is TGTGCCAGCAGTTTTCCCGACAGGGGTACGCAGTATTTT. This sequence encodes CASSFPDRGTQYF.

Many counts were recorded for this clonotype. This chain links TRBV9 with TRBJ1-4, with D perhaps matching TRBD1 (5 bases). This CDR3 has 14 amino acids. V shed 4 bases and J shed 8 bases, with 15 bases lying between them. CDR1 SGDLS and CDR2 YYNGEE come from the germline V gene. This CDR3 reads CASSRTGQSEKLFF. The CDR3, as DNA: TGTGCCAGCAGCAGGACGGGGCAAAGCGAAAAACTGTTTTTT.

This clonotype has just a few counts. The V and J genes are TRBV14 and TRBJ1-1; D remains ambiguous. With 0 bases removed from V and 1 base from J, the gap between germline ends came to 9 bases. The CDR3 totals 15 residues. The germline CDR1 and CDR2 sequences are SGHDN and FVKESK. The CDR3: CASSQEGRRNTEAFF. In nucleotides, the CDR3 is TGTGCCAGCAGCCAAGAAGGACGGAGGAACACTGAAGCTTTCTTT.

This clonotype turned up a few times. The chain has TRBV29-1 and TRBJ2-2; D may be TRBD2 (5 bases). The germline CDR1 and CDR2 sequences are SQVTM and ANQGSEA. Trimming removed 5 bases at V and 6 bases at J, with 7 bases between. The CDR3 extends over 11 amino acids. The CDR3 region has the DNA TGCAGCGTTACTAGAGCCGGGGAGCTGTTTTTT. It translates to CSVTRAGELFF.

The chain uses TRBV13 and TRBJ2-7; 7 bases are shared with TRBD2. V lost 4 bases to trimming and J lost 0 bases; unmatched junction nucleotides: 6. The CDR3 has 15 residues. CDR1 and CDR2 (germline): PRHDT, FYEKMQ (reference sequence). The CDR3 loop is CASSSGLESSYEQYF. The DNA for the CDR3 is TGTGCCAGCAGCTCCGGACTAGAGAGCTCCTACGAGCAGTACTTC.

The chain has TRBV15 and TRBJ1-1; D gene unclear. Trimming removed 0 bases from V and 10 bases from J, with 24 bases in between. This CDR3 is 17 amino acids long. The germline V gene encodes CDR1 LNHNV and CDR2 YYDKDF (reference sequence). The CDR3 sequence is CATSRDGVQIATEVAFF. Here the CDR3 DNA reads TGTGCCACCAGCAGAGATGGGGTCCAGATTGCGACTGAAGTAGCTTTCTTT.

This clonotype is a singleton in its sample. J is TRBJ2-3 and V is TRBV9; 14 bases are shared with TRBD2. With 0 bases clipped from V and 1 base from J, the junction kept 4 bases outside the gene matches. Germline V gene data show CDR1 as SGDLS and CDR2 as YYNGEE. CDR3 length: 18 residues. CDR3 residues: CASSVARTSGRCTDTQYF. CDR3 sequence (DNA): TGTGCCAGCAGCGTAGCTCGGACTAGCGGGAGGTGCACAGATACGCAGTATTTT.

This clonotype was seen a few times. V and J are TRBV20-1 and TRBJ2-5, with a possible D match to TRBD2 (6 bases). Germline V lookup: CDR1 DFQATT, CDR2 SNEGSKA (reference sequence). V lost 0 bases and J 4 bases, leaving 9 bases between the germline ends. The CDR3 consists of 13 residues. The CDR3 loop is CSARDLRGETQYF. The CDR3 nucleotides read TGCAGTGCTAGAGATTTGCGGGGAGAGACCCAGTACTTC.

This sequence joins TRBV3-1 and TRBJ2-5, with a tentative D call TRBD1 (5 bases). The CDR3 is 13 amino acids. Germline V gene data show CDR1 as LGHDT and CDR2 as YNNKEL (reference sequence). V lost 4 bases and J 5 bases, leaving 11 bases between the germline ends. Here the CDR3 reads CASSPRVRETQYF. CDR3 nucleotide sequence: TGTGCCAGCAGCCCCAGGGTCCGGGAGACCCAGTACTTC.

This clonotype was observed a handful of times. The chain uses TRBV20-1 and TRBJ1-1; D is unresolved. The V gene's germline CDR1 is DFQATT and CDR2 SNEGSKA (reference sequence). The CDR3 covers 13 residues. Trimming left V 3 bases short and J 0 bases short, with 8 bases between. In nucleotides, the CDR3 is TGCAGTGCTAGTGGGGATATGAACACTGAAGCTTTCTTT. Translated: CSASGDMNTEAFF.

This clonotype was seen more than once but under ten times. The rearrangement joins TRBV10-3 to TRBJ2-7; maybe TRBD2 (6 bases). The germline V gene has CDR1 ENHRY and CDR2 SYGVKD. There are 13 residues in the CDR3. With 0 bases removed from V and 7 bases from J, the gap between germline ends came to 10 bases. The CDR3 loop is CAISESTSGEQYF. DNA for the CDR3: TGTGCCATCAGTGAGTCGACTAGTGGGGAGCAGTACTTC.

The V and J genes are TRBV12-5 and TRBJ2-3, with D unresolved. The CDR3 length is 15 residues. The germline gives CDR1 LGHNT, CDR2 FRNRAP. V shed 3 bases and J shed 0 bases, with 10 bases lying between them. DNA for the CDR3: TGTGCTAGTGGTTTAGGGCAAGCTAGCACAGATACGCAGTATTTT. It codes for CASGLGQASTDTQYF.

With respect to this clonotype: A much larger clone lies a single base off, so this may be a read error. This chain joins TRBV12-3 or TRBV12-4 and TRBJ1-6; the match to TRBD1 covers 9 bases. This CDR3 comprises 14 residues. Trimming removed 5 bases from V and 11 bases from J; junction bases left unmatched: 7. The CDR3 here is CASSRTGGGTPLHF. The CDR3 DNA follows: TGTGCCAGCAGTCGCACAGGGGGCGGTACACCCCTCCACTTT.

This clonotype was seen at least ten times. The chain has TRBV6-5 and TRBJ1-1; 10 nucleotides agree with TRBD1. The CDR3 runs to 13 residues. V dropped 2 bases and J dropped 10; count of bases not matched to a gene: 4. Germline V CDR1 and CDR2: MNHEY, SVGAGI. As DNA, the CDR3 is TGTGCCAGCAGTTACAGACAGGGGGCTACAGCTTTCTTT. It encodes CASSYRQGATAFF.

The rearrangement links TRBV11-2 to TRBJ2-7, with D tentatively TRBD1 or TRBD2 (6 bases each). The CDR3 is made up of 17 amino acids. Trimming removed 5 bases from V and 4 bases from J, with 24 bases in between. CDR1 is SGHAT and CDR2 is FQNNGV in the germline V gene. CDR3 nucleotide sequence: TGTGCCAGCAGCCTTAGCCCCCGGGGGCTAGCCGGGTACGAGCAGTACTTC. Residues: CASSLSPRGLAGYEQYF. Full variable domain (rest looked up from reference TRBV11-2 and TRBJ2-7): EAGVAQSPRYKIIEKRQSVAFWCNPISGHATLYWYQQILGQGPKLLIQFQNNGVVDDSQLPKDRFSAERLKGVDSTLKIQPAKLEDSAVYLCASSLSPRGLAGYEQYFGPGTRLTVT.

V and J are TRBV12-3 or TRBV12-4 and TRBJ1-2, with 7 bases lining up with TRBD1. This CDR3 has 15 amino acids. The V and J ends lost 8 bases and 3 bases, in that order; junction bases with no gene match: 12. The CDR3 sequence is CASSMRDSRHYGYTF. In DNA, the CDR3 is TGTGCCAGCTCGATGCGGGACAGCCGCCACTATGGCTACACCTTC.

The V call is TRBV20-1, the J call TRBJ2-1, with 10 positions matching TRBD2. V shed 3 bases, J shed 0 bases, and the junction held 11 bases outside the gene matches. Germline CDR1 is DFQATT and CDR2 is SNEGSKA (reference sequence). The CDR3 length is 18 residues. The chain's CDR3 is CSASPAGGSPSSYNEQFF. The DNA for the CDR3 is TGCAGTGCTAGTCCAGCGGGAGGGTCCCCGAGCTCCTACAATGAGCAGTTCTTC.